A single sample gave rise to the 13 T cell receptor beta chains below, sequenced in a study of neurological immune-mediated disorders. TCRdb recomputed calls from the 5' RACE reads with MiXCR, one row per CDR3 protein. The sample holds fewer than 50,000 distinct CDR3 sequences; roughly 12% are singletons and the top ten take around 10%. As to time point: longitudinal time-point 3. Input material: PBMCs. The receptor source for this set is a man aged 25-45 years in good health.

J is TRBJ2-2 and V is TRBV10-1; 14 bases agree with TRBD2. This CDR3 has 21 residues. The germline CDR1 and CDR2 sequences are WNHNN and SYGVQD (reference sequence). V shed 8 bases and J 3 bases; nucleotides not matched to a gene: 20. CDR3 in DNA: TGCGCCAGCTCAACATACGGGACTAGCGGGAGTATGGCCCCGGACACCGGGGAGCTGTTTTTT. Encoded protein: CASSTYGTSGSMAPDTGELFF.

This clonotype showed up many times. J is TRBJ2-7 and V is TRBV10-3, with 8 bases identical to TRBD1. The CDR3 has 15 residues. The germline V gene has CDR1 ENHRY and CDR2 SYGVKD. Trimming at V came to 2 bases and at J to 2 bases, leaving 5 bases not matched to a gene. CDR3 DNA: TGTGCCATCAGTGAGCCCCGGGACAGGACCTACGAGCAGTACTTC. Translation: CAISEPRDRTYEQYF.

The chain is built from TRBV29-1 and TRBJ1-1; 7 bases fit TRBD1. Trimming removed 4 bases from V and 3 bases from J; junction bases left unmatched: 5. The CDR3 contains 13 residues. The V gene's germline CDR1 is SQVTM and CDR2 ANQGSEA. CDR3 region: CSVAPGQYTEAFF. In DNA, the CDR3 is TGCAGCGTTGCTCCGGGACAGTACACTGAAGCTTTCTTT.

As for this clonotype: A much larger clone lies one base from this, so it may be a read error. The V and J genes are TRBV5-1 and TRBJ2-7; no firm D call. Trimming left V 4 bases short and J 5 bases short, with 16 bases between. CDR1 and CDR2 (germline): SGHRS, YFSETQ. The CDR3 contains 14 residues. The CDR3 loop is CASSLGSTSNEQYF. CDR3 sequence (DNA): TGCGCCAGCAGCCTTGGCAGTACCAGCAACGAGCAGTACTTC.

This clonotype was found many times. This chain connects TRBV20-1 to TRBJ2-7; 7 bases map to TRBD1. The V segment lost 2 bases and the J segment 3 bases; nucleotides outside the gene matches: 4. This CDR3 spans 13 amino acids. In germline, CDR1 is DFQATT, CDR2 SNEGSKA (reference sequence). The CDR3 DNA reads TGCAGTGCTAGACTAGGACAGGTCTACGAGCAGTACTTC. Translated, it gives CSARLGQVYEQYF.

V and J are TRBV5-1 and TRBJ2-2; 7 bases match TRBD1. V dropped 5 bases and J dropped 3; count of bases not matched to a gene: 7. The CDR3 has 15 residues. The V gene's germline CDR1 is SGHRS and CDR2 YFSETQ. DNA of the CDR3: TGCGCCAGCAGGACCCCAGGGGGTGACACCGGGGAGCTGTTTTTT. Translated: CASRTPGGDTGELFF.

This clonotype was seen ten or more times. The rearrangement links TRBV6-5 to TRBJ2-3; TRBD2 agrees at 8 bases. The CDR3 is 16 residues long. With V trimmed by 0 bases and J by 5 bases, 7 bases remained unmatched. CDR1 is MNHEY and CDR2 is SVGAGI in the germline V gene. In nucleotides, the CDR3 is TGTGCCAGCAGTTACTCCGAGACTAGCGTGAAAGATACGCAGTATTTT. Amino acids: CASSYSETSVKDTQYF.

This clonotype was seen many times. CDR3 loop: CASSAPRGPGETQYF. The CDR3 bases are TGTGCCAGCAGTGCCCCCCGGGGGCCTGGAGAGACCCAGTACTTC. This chain uses TRBV28 with TRBJ2-5; D could derive from TRBD1 or TRBD2 (6 bases each). This CDR3 is 15 amino acids long. The V end lost 5 bases, the J end lost 4 bases, and 17 bases lay between the germline ends. Germline CDR1 MDHEN, CDR2 SYDVKM.

The V gene is TRBV5-1, the J gene TRBJ2-1; 9 bases map to TRBD1. This CDR3 spans 13 amino acids. Germline CDR1 reads SGHRS; CDR2 reads YFSETQ. V shed 7 bases, J shed 8 bases, and the junction held 7 bases outside the gene matches. The CDR3 here is CASLGQGWDEQFF. The CDR3 bases are TGCGCCAGCTTAGGACAGGGGTGGGATGAGCAGTTCTTC.

This clonotype was seen ten or more times. The rearrangement joins TRBV9 to TRBJ2-1, with 12 bases lining up with TRBD1. The germline V gene has CDR1 SGDLS and CDR2 YYNGEE. The CDR3 is made up of 22 amino acids. Trimming at V came to 4 bases and at J to 0 bases, leaving 20 bases not matched to a gene. The CDR3 DNA sequence: TGTGCCAGCAGCCCGGGGAGGAATGGGGACAGGGGGCGCGTACCCTCCTACAATGAGCAGTTCTTC. It encodes CASSPGRNGDRGRVPSYNEQFF.

This clonotype occurred many times. The chain employs TRBV29-1 and TRBJ2-7; TRBD2 matches at 9 bases. V shed 7 bases and J 5 bases; nucleotides not matched to a gene: 12. Germline V gene sequence: CDR1 SQVTM, CDR2 ANQGSEA. This CDR3 comprises 14 residues. Here the CDR3 reads CSAQESSGIDEQYF. Here the CDR3 DNA reads TGCAGCGCCCAGGAGTCTAGCGGGATCGACGAGCAGTACTTC.

This clonotype was detected many times. This sequence joins TRBV6-1 and TRBJ2-1; TRBD2 matches 12 bases. The V gene's germline CDR1 is MNHNS and CDR2 SASEGT. This CDR3 contains 15 residues. Losses at the gene ends were 4 bases for V and 7 bases for J; bases not matched to a gene: 5. The CDR3 reads CASSVGLAGLNEQFF. In DNA, the CDR3 is TGTGCCAGCAGTGTAGGACTAGCGGGACTAAATGAGCAGTTCTTC.

The V gene is TRBV14, the J gene TRBJ2-7, with a weak D call TRBD2 (5 bases). Germline V gene sequence: CDR1 SGHDN, CDR2 FVKESK. The CDR3 extends over 16 amino acids. Deletions cut 3 bases from V and 0 bases from J, with 15 bases between. The CDR3, as DNA: TGTGCCAGCAGCCACGGAGGCTCGCGAAGCTCCTACGAGCAGTACTTC. Translating it yields CASSHGGSRSSYEQYF.